These T cell receptor beta chains were read from a single sample in a study of CD8 T cells in ankylosing spondylitis. TCRdb used MiXCR to reprocess the 5' RACE reads, holding one entry per CDR3 protein. The table records 290,000 or so distinct CDR3 sequences, around 20% of them present only once. The sample comprised blood, either unsorted or a sorted T cell fraction (not recorded which). These receptors all stem from a female donor with ankylosing spondylitis or in good health (not recorded which). CDR3s include the opening cysteine and the closing phenylalanine or tryptophan. The D gene is left open where the match is weak. A row's size may be missing; if present it is once, few, many or a size class.

15	TRBV5-1	NA	TRBJ2-2	TRBD1	CASSPPGQGTGELFF	TGCGCCAGCAGCCCCCCGGGACAGGGCACCGGGGAGCTGTTTTTT
14	TRBV20-1	many	TRBJ1-5	NA	CSARSGPDNQPQHF	TGCAGTGCTAGATCCGGACCCGACAATCAGCCCCAGCATTTT
13	TRBV27	NA	TRBJ2-5	NA	CASSLRPQETQYF	TGTGCCAGCAGTTTACGGCCGCAAGAGACCCAGTACTTC
15	TRBV20-1	NA	TRBJ2-3	NA	CSAPLGGARTDTQYF	TGCAGTGCTCCCCTTGGTGGGGCGAGGACAGATACGCAGTATTTT
13	TRBV12-3/TRBV12-4	NA	TRBJ2-2	NA	CASSSRETGELFF	TGTGCCAGCAGTTCCAGAGAAACCGGGGAGCTGTTTTTT
15	TRBV7-2	NA	TRBJ2-7	NA	CASSLSRAGPHEQYF	TGTGCCAGCAGCTTAAGTCGAGCGGGTCCCCACGAGCAGTACTTC
14	TRBV20-1	NA	TRBJ2-3	NA	CSASTGKDTDTQYF	TGCAGTGCTAGTACAGGGAAGGACACAGATACGCAGTATTTT
16	TRBV6-5	NA	TRBJ2-6	NA	CASSYSSGAGANVLTF	TGTGCCAGCAGTTACTCATCCGGGGCTGGGGCCAACGTCCTGACTTTC
13	TRBV29-1	NA	TRBJ1-1	NA	CSVKRLQEGEAFF	TGCAGCGTTAAAAGACTACAAGAGGGTGAAGCTTTCTTT
14	TRBV6-5	NA	TRBJ1-4	NA	CASSYGGRRGKLFF	TGTGCCAGCAGTTACGGGGGGCGTCGGGGAAAACTGTTTTTT
12	TRBV12-3/TRBV12-4	few	TRBJ2-3	NA	CASSWSPALQYF	TGTGCCAGCAGTTGGAGTCCGGCCCTGCAGTATTTT
13	TRBV20-1	many	TRBJ2-7	TRBD1	CSARGQGTYEQYF	TGCAGTGCTAGAGGACAGGGGACCTACGAGCAGTACTTC
14	TRBV12-3/TRBV12-4	many	TRBJ1-5	NA	CASSNPPSNQPQHF	TGTGCCAGCAGTAACCCCCCCAGCAATCAGCCCCAGCATTTT
17	TRBV20-1	few	TRBJ1-4	TRBD1	CSARGVGTARFNEKLFF	TGCAGTGCTAGAGGGGTTGGGACAGCAAGATTTAATGAAAAACTGTTTTTT
12	TRBV7-2	few	TRBJ1-5	NA	CASSLELGPQHF	TGTGCCAGCAGCTTGGAGCTTGGGCCCCAGCATTTT
15	TRBV7-2	NA	TRBJ2-3	NA	CASSSQALNTDTQYF	TGTGCCAGCAGCTCGCAAGCCCTCAACACAGATACGCAGTATTTT
17	TRBV29-1	few	TRBJ2-5	NA	CSVATGPFLLDQETQYF	TGCAGCGTTGCAACTGGACCGTTTTTATTGGACCAAGAGACCCAGTACTTC
17	TRBV20-1	few	TRBJ2-1	TRBD2	CSARDRLVAGLYNEQFF	TGCAGTGCTAGAGATCGGTTAGTAGCGGGGCTCTACAATGAGCAGTTCTTC
15	TRBV7-2	NA	TRBJ2-5	TRBD2	CASSFGGVAQETQYF	TGTGCCAGCAGCTTTGGGGGGGTCGCACAAGAGACCCAGTACTTC
16	TRBV7-2	NA	TRBJ1-6	NA	CASSLEGPTVNSPLHF	TGTGCCAGCAGCTTAGAGGGTCCGACAGTTAATTCACCCCTCCACTTT
12	TRBV18	NA	TRBJ2-1	NA	CASSPAAGQQFF	TGTGCCAGCTCACCAGCGGCAGGGCAGCAGTTCTTC
13	TRBV29-1	many	TRBJ1-1	NA	CSVERGGNTEAFF	TGCAGCGTCGAAAGGGGGGGGAACACTGAAGCTTTCTTT
16	TRBV10-3	NA	TRBJ2-3	NA	CAISEGWDHRTDTQYF	TGTGCCATCAGTGAGGGTTGGGACCACAGAACAGATACGCAGTATTTT
15	TRBV7-2	NA	TRBJ2-3	NA	CASSFRPRSTDTQYF	TGTGCCAGCAGCTTCCGGCCCCGGAGCACAGATACGCAGTATTTT
15	TRBV6-5	many	TRBJ2-3	TRBD1	CASSYGTGGTDTQYF	TGTGCCAGCAGTTACGGGACAGGGGGCACAGATACGCAGTATTTT
14	TRBV20-1	NA	TRBJ2-7	TRBD2	CSAREGSGRAKQYF	TGCAGTGCTAGAGAGGGTAGCGGGAGGGCCAAGCAGTACTTC
15	TRBV11-3	NA	TRBJ2-1	NA	CASSPGLTSYNEQFF	TGTGCCAGCAGCCCGGGACTGACCTCCTACAATGAGCAGTTCTTC
12	TRBV20-1	NA	TRBJ2-7	NA	CSSPANRDEQYF	TGCAGTTCGCCGGCAAATCGGGACGAGCAGTACTTC
12	TRBV28	NA	TRBJ1-2	NA	CASSSERLGYTF	TGTGCCAGCAGTTCCGAAAGGCTCGGCTACACCTTC